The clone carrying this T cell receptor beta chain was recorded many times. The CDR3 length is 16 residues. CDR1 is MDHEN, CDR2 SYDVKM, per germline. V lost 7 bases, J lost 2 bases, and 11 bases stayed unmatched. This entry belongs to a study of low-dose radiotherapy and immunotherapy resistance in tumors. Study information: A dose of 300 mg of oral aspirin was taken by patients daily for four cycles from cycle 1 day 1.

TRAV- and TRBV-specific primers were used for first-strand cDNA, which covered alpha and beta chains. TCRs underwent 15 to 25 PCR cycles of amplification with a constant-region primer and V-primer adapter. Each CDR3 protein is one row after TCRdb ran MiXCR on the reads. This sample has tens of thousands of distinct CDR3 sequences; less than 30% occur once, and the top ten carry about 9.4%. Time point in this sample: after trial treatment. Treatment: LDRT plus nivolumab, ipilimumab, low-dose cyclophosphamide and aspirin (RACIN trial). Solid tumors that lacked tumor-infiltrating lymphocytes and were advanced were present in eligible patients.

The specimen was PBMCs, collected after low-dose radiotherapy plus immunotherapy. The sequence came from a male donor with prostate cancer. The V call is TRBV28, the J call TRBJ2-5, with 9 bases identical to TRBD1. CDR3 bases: TGTGCCAGCACCCTCTCGACAGGGGGAGCACAAGAGACCCAGTACTTC. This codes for CASTLSTGGAQETQYF. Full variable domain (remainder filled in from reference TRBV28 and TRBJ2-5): DVKVTQSSRYLVKRTGEKVFLECVQDMDHENMFWYRQDPGLGLRLIYFSYDVKMKEKGDIPEGYSVSREKKERFSLILESASTNQTSMYLCASTLSTGGAQETQYFGPGTRLLVL.